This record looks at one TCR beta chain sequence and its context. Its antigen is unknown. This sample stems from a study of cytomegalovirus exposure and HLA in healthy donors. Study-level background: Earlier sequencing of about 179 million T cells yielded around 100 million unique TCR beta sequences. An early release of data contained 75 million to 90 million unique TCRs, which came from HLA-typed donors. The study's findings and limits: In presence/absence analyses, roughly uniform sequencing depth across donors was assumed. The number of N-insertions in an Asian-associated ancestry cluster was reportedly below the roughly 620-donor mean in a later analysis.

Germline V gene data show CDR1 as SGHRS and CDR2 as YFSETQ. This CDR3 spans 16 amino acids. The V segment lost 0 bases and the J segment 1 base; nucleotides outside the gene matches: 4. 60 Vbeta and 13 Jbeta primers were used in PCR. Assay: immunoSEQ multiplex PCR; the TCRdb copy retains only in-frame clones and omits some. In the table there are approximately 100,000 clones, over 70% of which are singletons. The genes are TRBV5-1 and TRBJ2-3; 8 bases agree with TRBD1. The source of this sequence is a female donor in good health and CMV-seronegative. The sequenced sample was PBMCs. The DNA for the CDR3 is TGCGCCAGCAGCTTGGGCCACAGGGGGGGCACAGATACGCAGTATTTT. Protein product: CASSLGHRGGTDTQYF.